The 19 T cell receptor beta chains given below trace back to one sample, sequenced in a study of spatial heterogeneity in lung cancer. TCRdb itself ran the 5' RACE reads through MiXCR, one entry per CDR3 protein. The repertoire holds 43,000 or so distinct CDR3 sequences, with approximately 6.8% as singletons. Time point denoted: sample taken at primary tumor resection. Whole RNA was taken from tumor, nontumor lung or frozen PBMC; it was then sequenced unsorted. The specimen was PBMCs, collected at surgery. The source of these receptors is a female donor with early-stage non-small cell lung cancer.

This clonotype has more than one count but fewer than ten. This may be a read error: a much more frequent sequence differs by one nucleotide. The chain employs TRBV6-5 and TRBJ2-1; no firm D call. V was shortened by 7 bases and J by 10 bases, with 20 bases between the two germline ends. Germline-derived CDR1 and CDR2 are MNHEY and SVGAGI. The CDR3 runs to 14 residues. The DNA of the CDR3 is TGTGCCAGCACTCAGAGGCGTGCCCTCGGAGAGCAGTTCTTC. Translation gives CASTQRRALGEQFF.

V gene TRBV29-1 combines with J gene TRBJ2-4; 12 bases are shared with TRBD2. Germline V CDR1 and CDR2: SQVTM, ANQGSEA. The CDR3 covers 14 residues. V gave up 4 bases and J gave up 8 bases; unmatched junction bases: 6. In DNA form, the CDR3 reads TGCAGCGTTGCGGCTAGCGGGGGGGAGGACATTCAGTACTTC. Translating gives CSVAASGGEDIQYF.

The table lists this clonotype with many counts. V is TRBV15 and J is TRBJ2-2, with D perhaps being TRBD1 or TRBD2 (6 bases each). With 3 bases removed from V and 5 bases from J, the gap between germline ends came to 10 bases. Germline V gene lookup returns CDR1 LNHNV and CDR2 YYDKDF (reference sequence). This CDR3 has 14 amino acids. DNA for the CDR3: TGTGCCACCAGCAGCGGGGGCTGGACCGGGGAGCTGTTTTTT. Protein: CATSSGGWTGELFF.

This clonotype was found many times. The rearrangement uses TRBV7-9 and TRBJ2-1; the D gene is possibly TRBD2 (6 bases). With 3 bases removed from V and 8 bases from J, the gap between germline ends came to 14 bases. CDR3 size: 14 residues. Germline CDR1 SEHNR, CDR2 FQNEAQ (reference sequence). CDR3 nucleotide sequence: TGTGCCAGCAGCTTCAGGCGGGGAAGCGATGAGCAGTTCTTC. This translates into CASSFRRGSDEQFF.

This clonotype has a handful of counts. V gene TRBV18 combines with J gene TRBJ1-2; perhaps TRBD1 as D (6 bases). The germline CDR1 and CDR2 sequences are KGHSH and LQKENI. Trimming pared 3 bases from V and 4 bases from J, leaving 18 bases between. This CDR3 has 16 residues. The CDR3 region is CASSPTVGGQLYGYTF. The CDR3 coding sequence is TGTGCCAGCTCACCGACGGTGGGAGGACAGCTCTATGGCTACACCTTC.

This clonotype has only a few counts. This chain uses TRBV20-1 with TRBJ2-7; D may be TRBD1 (6 bases). From germline, CDR1 is DFQATT and CDR2 SNEGSKA (reference sequence). The CDR3 is 12 residues long. Trimming left V 5 bases short and J 6 bases short, with 14 bases between. The CDR3 bases are TGCAGTGCTCGGGGAACAGGGCCCGAGCAGTACTTC. Translation: CSARGTGPEQYF.

This clonotype was found a few times. The chain is built from TRBV18 and TRBJ1-1, with a tentative D call TRBD1 (5 bases). CDR3 length: 14 amino acids. Germline assignment: CDR1 KGHSH and CDR2 LQKENI. V was clipped by 8 bases and J by 1 base, with 14 bases between them. The CDR3 protein is CASGAGITNTEAFF. In DNA, the CDR3 is TGTGCCAGCGGGGCAGGGATTACGAACACTGAAGCTTTCTTT.

This clonotype was observed at least ten times. The chain couples TRBV5-8 to TRBJ1-1; D might be TRBD1 (5 bases). CDR3 size: 16 residues. In germline, CDR1 is SGHTS, CDR2 YDEGEE. V lost 1 base and J 2 bases, leaving 15 bases between the germline ends. The CDR3 protein is CASSLSHGTKNTEAFF. As DNA, the CDR3 is TGTGCCAGCAGCTTGTCTCATGGGACCAAAAACACTGAAGCTTTCTTT.

This clonotype was picked up many times. The rearrangement uses TRBV6-5 and TRBJ1-1; no clear D gene. Trimming shortened V by 2 bases and J by 2 bases, and 6 bases separated the two germline ends. Germline CDR1 and CDR2: MNHEY and SVGAGI. CDR3 length: 13 amino acids. The DNA for the CDR3 is TGTGCCAGCAGTTACACCAGAAACACTGAAGCTTTCTTT. This codes for CASSYTRNTEAFF.

The chain is built from TRBV29-1 and TRBJ2-2, with 8 bases lining up with TRBD2. There are 14 residues in the CDR3. J lost 1 base, V lost 7 bases, and 5 bases had no gene match. Germline V CDR1 and CDR2: SQVTM, ANQGSEA. The CDR3 protein is CSGRGGLNTGELFF. CDR3 DNA sequence: TGCAGCGGTCGGGGGGGCTTGAACACCGGGGAGCTGTTTTTT.

The rearrangement uses TRBV11-2 and TRBJ1-5, with D hard to call. Trimming shortened V by 1 base and J by 3 bases, and 10 bases separated the two germline ends. Germline V gives CDR1 SGHAT, CDR2 FQNNGV. This CDR3 has 15 amino acids. For the CDR3, the DNA is TGTGCCAGCAGCTTAGGAAGGATAGCCAATCAGCCCCAGCATTTT. As protein: CASSLGRIANQPQHF.

Ten or more counts support this clonotype. The chain employs TRBV19 and TRBJ2-7, with D tentatively TRBD1 (6 bases). This CDR3 contains 13 residues. From germline, CDR1 is LNHDA and CDR2 SQIVND (reference sequence). V was pared by 3 bases and J by 7 bases, with 13 bases between. CDR3 loop: CASSMDFQGEQYF. CDR3 sequence (DNA): TGTGCCAGTAGTATGGATTTCCAGGGGGAGCAGTACTTC.

The table lists this clonotype with many counts. CDR3 coding DNA: TGTGCCAGCCAGGGGGCCGGGGAGCTGTTTTTT. This encodes CASQGAGELFF. The rearrangement uses TRBV3-1 and TRBJ2-2; TRBD1 matches at 7 bases. Trimming at V came to 8 bases and at J to 6 bases, leaving 0 bases not matched to a gene. This CDR3 contains 11 residues. Germline V gene lookup returns CDR1 LGHDT and CDR2 YNNKEL (reference sequence).

This clonotype was recorded many times. The gene calls are TRBV11-2 and TRBJ1-5; D call uncertain. From germline, CDR1 is SGHAT and CDR2 FQNNGV. The CDR3 consists of 12 residues. V lost 5 bases, J lost 1 base, and 3 bases lay in between. The CDR3: CASSNSNQPQHF. The CDR3 DNA sequence: TGTGCCAGCAGCAACAGCAATCAGCCCCAGCATTTT.

As regards this clonotype: This may be a read error: a much more frequent sequence differs by one nucleotide. The gene calls are TRBV5-1 and TRBJ1-2; the D is unclear. The germline V gene encodes CDR1 SGHRS and CDR2 YFSETQ. V lost 0 bases and J 10 bases, leaving 10 bases between the germline ends. CDR3 length: 12 residues. Written as DNA, the CDR3 is TGCGCCAGCAGCTTGGTGCCGGGCCCCTACACCTTC. Protein: CASSLVPGPYTF. The complete variable domain, with remaining parts taken from reference TRBV5-1 and TRBJ1-2, reads KAGVTQTPRYLIKTRGQQVTLSCSPISGHRSVSWYQQTPGQGLQFLFEYFSETQRNKGNFPGRFSGRQFSNSRSEMNVSTLELGDSALYLCASSLVPGPYTFGSGTRLTVV.

The chain combines TRBV20-1 with TRBJ1-1, with D possibly matching TRBD1 (6 bases). This CDR3 comprises 13 residues. V was clipped by 5 bases and J by 0 bases, with 10 bases between them. Germline V gene sequence: CDR1 DFQATT, CDR2 SNEGSKA (reference sequence). CDR3 sequence: CSAFRDMNTEAFF. The CDR3 DNA is TGCAGTGCTTTCCGGGACATGAACACTGAAGCTTTCTTT.

This clonotype has a count of ten or more. The chain uses TRBV7-2 and TRBJ2-7, with D unclear. V gave up 4 bases and J gave up 7 bases, with 11 bases separating them. CDR3 length: 12 amino acids. Germline assignment: CDR1 SGHTA and CDR2 FQGNSA. The CDR3 loop reads CASSYPRQEQYF. CDR3 DNA: TGTGCCAGCAGCTACCCCCGTCAAGAGCAGTACTTC.

This clonotype was seen more than once but under ten times. This chain uses TRBV10-3 with TRBJ2-5; the D is unclear. Germline CDR1 is ENHRY and CDR2 is SYGVKD. The CDR3 consists of 12 residues. V lost 2 bases to trimming and J lost 5 bases, with 6 bases between them. The CDR3 coding sequence is TGTGCCATCAGTGAGGAGGCGGAGACCCAGTACTTC. Translating it yields CAISEEAETQYF.

The table lists this clonotype with many counts. CDR3 in amino acids: CSVNLGGKYQETQYF. CDR3 bases: TGCAGTGTCAATTTGGGCGGAAAGTACCAAGAGACCCAGTACTTC. The gene calls are TRBV20-1 and TRBJ2-5; D is undetermined. CDR3 size: 15 residues. Deletions cut 7 bases from V and 0 bases from J, with 18 bases between. Germline CDR1 is DFQATT and CDR2 is SNEGSKA (reference sequence).